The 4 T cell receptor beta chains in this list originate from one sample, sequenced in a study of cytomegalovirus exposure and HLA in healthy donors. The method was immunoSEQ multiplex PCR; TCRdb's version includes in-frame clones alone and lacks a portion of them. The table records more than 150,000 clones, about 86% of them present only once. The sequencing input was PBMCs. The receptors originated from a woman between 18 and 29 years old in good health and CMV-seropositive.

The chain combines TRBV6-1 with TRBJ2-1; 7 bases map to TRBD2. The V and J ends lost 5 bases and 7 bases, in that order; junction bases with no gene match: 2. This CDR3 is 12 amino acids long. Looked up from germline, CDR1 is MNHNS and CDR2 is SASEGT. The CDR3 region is CASSSGRNEQFF. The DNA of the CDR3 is TGTGCCAGCAGTTCCGGGAGGAATGAGCAGTTCTTC.

CDR3 sequence: CASSGLRAFGNSPLHF. CDR3 bases: TGTGCCAGCAGCGGACTGAGGGCGTTTGGTAATTCACCCCTCCACTTT. The chain links TRBV7-8 to TRBJ1-6, with no clear D. The CDR3 contains 16 residues. Trimming took 5 bases from V and 6 from J, leaving 17 bases between them. CDR1 is SGHVS, CDR2 FQNEAQ, per germline. Together with reference TRBV7-8 and TRBJ1-6, the CDR3 gives the full variable domain: GAGVSQSPRYKVAKRGQDVALRCDPISGHVSLFWYQQALGQGPEFLTYFQNEAQLDKSGLPSDRFFAERPEGSVSTLKIQRTQQEDSAVYLCASSGLRAFGNSPLHFGNGTRLTVT.

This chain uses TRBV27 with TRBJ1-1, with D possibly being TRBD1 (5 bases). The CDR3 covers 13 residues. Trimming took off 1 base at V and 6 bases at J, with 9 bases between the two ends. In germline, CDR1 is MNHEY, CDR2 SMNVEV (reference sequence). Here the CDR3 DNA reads TGTGCCAGCAGTTTATGGGGGGGTTCTGAAGCTTTCTTT. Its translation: CASSLWGGSEAFF.

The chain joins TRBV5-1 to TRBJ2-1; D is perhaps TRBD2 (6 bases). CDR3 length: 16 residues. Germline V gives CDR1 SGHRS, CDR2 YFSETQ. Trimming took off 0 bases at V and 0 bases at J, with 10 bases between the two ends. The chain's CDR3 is CASSLVETSSYNEQFF. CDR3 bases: TGCGCCAGCAGCTTGGTCGAGACTAGCTCCTACAATGAGCAGTTCTTC.